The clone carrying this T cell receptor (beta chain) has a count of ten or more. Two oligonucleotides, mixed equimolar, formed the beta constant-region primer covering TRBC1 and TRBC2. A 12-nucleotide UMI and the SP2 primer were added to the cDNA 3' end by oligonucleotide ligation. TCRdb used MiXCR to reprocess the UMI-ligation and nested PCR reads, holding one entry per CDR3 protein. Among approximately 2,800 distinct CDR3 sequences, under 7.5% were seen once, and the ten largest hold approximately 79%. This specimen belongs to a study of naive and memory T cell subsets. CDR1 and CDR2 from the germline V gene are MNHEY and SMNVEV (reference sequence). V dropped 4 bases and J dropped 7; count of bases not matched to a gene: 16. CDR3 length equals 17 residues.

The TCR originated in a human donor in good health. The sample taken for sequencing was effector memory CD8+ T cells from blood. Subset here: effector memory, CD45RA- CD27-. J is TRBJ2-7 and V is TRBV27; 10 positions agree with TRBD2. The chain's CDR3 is CASSSTTLLAGSSEQYF. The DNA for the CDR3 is TGTGCCAGCAGTTCCACCACCCTACTAGCGGGGTCGAGTGAGCAGTACTTC.